The next 27 T cell receptor beta chains were all read from a single sample in a study of T cell repertoires in cytomegalovirus infection. TCRdb processed the reads anew with MiXCR; each CDR3 protein has one entry. The sample has 200,000 to 250,000 distinct CDR3 sequences; over 20% are singletons. What was sequenced was CD8+ T cells from PBMCs. These receptors all stem from a human donor in good health (CMV status not recorded). Some clones in this sample may be carry-over from other donors' samples.

The chain recombines TRBV12-3 or TRBV12-4 with TRBJ2-7; D may be TRBD1 (6 bases). The germline V and J ends were trimmed by 5 bases and 6 bases, with 14 bases remaining between them. The CDR3 is 13 residues long. In DNA, the CDR3 is TGTGCCAGCAGTCCCCCTAACAGGGTCGAGCAGTACTTC. It codes for CASSPPNRVEQYF.

The chain combines TRBV20-1 with TRBJ1-2; tentative D call: TRBD1 (6 bases). The germline CDR1 and CDR2 sequences are DFQATT and SNEGSKA (reference sequence). V was cut by 5 bases and J by 6 bases, with 25 bases left in between. The CDR3 is 16 amino acids. The CDR3 loop is CSALDPTGPTTDGYTF. The CDR3 DNA follows: TGCAGTGCTCTCGACCCGACAGGTCCGACGACTGATGGCTACACCTTC.

The chain uses TRBV10-3 and TRBJ1-1; no firm D call. The length of the CDR3 is 14 residues. V lost 0 bases and J lost 0, with 5 bases in between. Germline assignment: CDR1 ENHRY and CDR2 SYGVKD. The CDR3 loop reads CAISESAVNTEAFF. CDR3 in DNA: TGTGCCATCAGTGAGTCGGCAGTGAACACTGAAGCTTTCTTT.

The chain carries TRBV28 and TRBJ1-6, with D unresolved. The CDR3 extends over 14 amino acids. Germline V lookup: CDR1 MDHEN, CDR2 SYDVKM. The V gene lost 3 bases and the J gene lost 7 bases, with 10 bases spanning the gap. CDR3 in DNA: TGTGCCAGCAGTTTTCTCCTAGAGAATTCACCCCTCCACTTT. Its protein is CASSFLLENSPLHF. The whole variable domain, remainder taken from reference TRBV28 and TRBJ1-6, is DVKVTQSSRYLVKRTGEKVFLECVQDMDHENMFWYRQDPGLGLRLIYFSYDVKMKEKGDIPEGYSVSREKKERFSLILESASTNQTSMYLCASSFLLENSPLHFGNGTRLTVT.

This clonotype has ten or more counts. This chain uses TRBV7-2 with TRBJ2-7; D possibly corresponds to TRBD1 (6 bases). Germline CDR1 and CDR2: SGHTA and FQGNSA. V lost 1 base to trimming and J lost 3 bases, with 10 bases between them. This CDR3 has 14 amino acids. The CDR3 loop is CASSLGSGDYEQYF. CDR3 in DNA: TGTGCCAGCAGCTTAGGGTCAGGGGACTACGAGCAGTACTTC. The full variable domain, with the rest looked up from reference TRBV7-2 and TRBJ2-7, is GAGVSQSPSNKVTEKGKDVELRCDPISGHTALYWYRQSLGQGLEFLIYFQGNSAPDKSGLPSDRFSAERTGGSVSTLTIQRTQQEDSAVYLCASSLGSGDYEQYFGPGTRLTVT.

J is TRBJ2-7 and V is TRBV12-3 or TRBV12-4; 7 nucleotides match TRBD1. This CDR3 has 17 residues. Losses at the gene ends were 4 bases for V and 2 bases for J; bases not matched to a gene: 14. Here the CDR3 reads CASSYMGTELLPYEQYF. CDR3 nucleotides: TGTGCCAGCAGTTATATGGGGACAGAATTATTACCCTACGAGCAGTACTTC.

The chain links TRBV6-5 to TRBJ2-7, with a weak D call TRBD2 (6 bases). The CDR3 contains 17 residues. Germline CDR1 MNHEY, CDR2 SVGAGI. V lost 4 bases to trimming and J lost 2 bases, with 21 bases between them. The CDR3 region is CASSSLQTSFITYEQYF. The CDR3 DNA is TGTGCCAGCAGTTCGCTCCAAACTAGCTTTATAACCTACGAGCAGTACTTC.

Many counts were recorded for this clonotype. The V call is TRBV12-3 or TRBV12-4, the J call TRBJ2-6; unclear D gene. The CDR3 has 10 residues. Trimming removed 8 bases from V and 11 bases from J, with 7 bases in between. In DNA form, the CDR3 reads TGTGCCAGCGGAAGAGACGTCCTGACTTTC. Its protein product is CASGRDVLTF.

This clonotype was seen more than once but under ten times. J is TRBJ2-6 and V is TRBV7-9; D gene uncertain. V lost 5 bases, J lost 0 bases, and 17 bases lay in between. The length of the CDR3 is 18 residues. In germline, CDR1 is SEHNR, CDR2 FQNEAQ (reference sequence). CDR3 protein: CASSQSGRTGSGANVLTF. CDR3 nucleotide sequence: TGTGCCAGCAGCCAATCAGGACGGACGGGCTCTGGGGCCAACGTCCTGACTTTC.

This clonotype was counted between two and nine times. This chain joins TRBV28 and TRBJ2-7; TRBD1 is a possible D gene (6 bases). The CDR3 has 12 amino acids. V lost 9 bases to trimming and J lost 0 bases, with 9 bases between them. Germline loops: CDR1 MDHEN, CDR2 SYDVKM. The CDR3: CASRDTSYEQYF. CDR3 nucleotides: TGTGCCAGTAGGGACACCTCCTACGAGCAGTACTTC.

This clonotype was seen more than once but under ten times. The rearrangement joins TRBV29-1 to TRBJ1-1; D gene unclear. Trimming took off 8 bases at V and 11 bases at J, with 21 bases between the two ends. CDR1 is SQVTM and CDR2 is ANQGSEA in the germline V gene. CDR3 length: 12 amino acids. For the CDR3, the DNA is TGCAGCACAGCGTCCGAGGTCGCGCGGGCTTTCTTT. Translated, it gives CSTASEVARAFF. The whole variable domain, remainder taken from reference TRBV29-1 and TRBJ1-1, is SAVISQKPSRDICQRGTSLTIQCQVDSQVTMMFWYRQQPGQSLTLIATANQGSEATYESGFVIDKFPISRPNLTFSTLTVSNMSPEDSSIYLCSTASEVARAFFGQGTRLTVV.

This clonotype showed up many times. The CDR3 DNA reads TGTGCCAGCAGCGTTGAGCTATCAGGTCTTCGCGAGCAGTACTTC. This codes for CASSVELSGLREQYF. This chain connects TRBV7-2 to TRBJ2-7; D gene unclear. The CDR3 runs to 15 residues. Per germline, CDR1 SGHTA and CDR2 FQGNSA. Trimming stripped 5 bases from V and 6 bases from J, with 20 bases between.

Remarks on this clonotype: Germline is not matched at one junction end, which may reflect a read error. This chain links TRBV28 with TRBJ1-5; no clear D. This CDR3 contains 13 residues. The germline V gene encodes CDR1 MDHEN and CDR2 SYDVKM. CDR3 sequence (DNA): TGTGCCAACAGTTTACCGGGGAATCAGCCCCAGCATTTT. This encodes CANSLPGNQPQHF.

This clonotype was found a few times. This rearrangement joins TRBV6-1 to TRBJ2-3, with 14 bases that match TRBD2. In germline, CDR1 is MNHNS, CDR2 SASEGT. V shed 3 bases and J 6 bases; nucleotides not matched to a gene: 8. This CDR3 is built from 17 residues. CDR3 residues: CASSDPGLAGGQDTQYF. DNA for the CDR3: TGTGCCAGCAGTGACCCTGGACTAGCGGGGGGCCAGGATACGCAGTATTTT.

The chain carries TRBV19 and TRBJ2-1, with D possibly matching TRBD1 (6 bases). V lost 7 bases and J lost 7, with 17 bases in between. This CDR3 has 14 amino acids. Per germline, CDR1 LNHDA and CDR2 SQIVND (reference sequence). CDR3 sequence reads: CASTDARGRNEQFF. The CDR3 DNA reads TGTGCCAGTACCGACGCCAGGGGAAGGAATGAGCAGTTCTTC. The full variable domain, completed using reference TRBV19 and TRBJ2-1, is DGGITQSPKYLFRKEGQNVTLSCEQNLNHDAMYWYRQDPGQGLRLIYYSQIVNDFQKGDIAEGYSVSREKKESFPLTVTSAQKNPTAFYLCASTDARGRNEQFFGPGTRLTVL.

This clonotype was seen a handful of times. The chain employs TRBV12-3 or TRBV12-4 and TRBJ2-7, with D tentatively TRBD1 or TRBD2 (5 bases each). The CDR3 sequence is 14 residues long. V shed 6 bases and J shed 2 bases, with 14 bases lying between them. The CDR3 loop is CASRIGQGPYEQYF. The CDR3 coding sequence is TGTGCCAGCAGGATAGGGCAGGGACCCTACGAGCAGTACTTC.

This clonotype was detected a few times. The J gene is TRBJ2-1, the V gene TRBV5-6; maybe TRBD2 (6 bases). This CDR3 region has 18 residues. Germline CDR1 and CDR2: SGHDT and YYEEEE. V was pared by 5 bases and J by 0 bases, with 21 bases between. CDR3 region: CASRRDSHVGSSYNEQFF. The CDR3 nucleotides read TGTGCCAGCAGGCGGGACTCTCATGTTGGGAGCTCCTACAATGAGCAGTTCTTC.

There are many counts of this clonotype. The chain recombines TRBV5-1 with TRBJ2-7, with 7 positions matching TRBD1. This CDR3 has 15 residues. Germline assignment: CDR1 SGHRS and CDR2 YFSETQ. J lost 3 bases, V lost 0 bases, and 6 bases had no gene match. As DNA, the CDR3 is TGCGCCAGCAGCTTGGACCGGGACAGAGACTACGAGCAGTACTTC. Translating gives CASSLDRDRDYEQYF.

This clonotype came up many times. The chain has TRBV7-7 and TRBJ2-1; tentatively, D is TRBD2 (6 bases). The CDR3 totals 14 residues. Per germline, CDR1 SSHAT and CDR2 FNYEAQ (reference sequence). V was trimmed by 4 bases and J by 8 bases, leaving 15 bases between them. CDR3 sequence: CASSSGLLGDEQFF. For the CDR3, the DNA is TGTGCCAGCAGCTCGGGACTCCTTGGCGATGAGCAGTTCTTC.

The chain has TRBV11-2 and TRBJ2-4; D uncertain. The CDR3 is made up of 14 amino acids. Trimming took 1 base from V and 6 from J, leaving 10 bases between them. Per the germline V gene, CDR1 is SGHAT and CDR2 is FQNNGV. DNA of the CDR3: TGTGCCAGCAGCTTAGGAGCCGCCTTAAACATTCAGTACTTC. This codes for CASSLGAALNIQYF.

The V call is TRBV7-9, the J call TRBJ2-5; D is uncertain. V was shortened by 4 bases and J by 2 bases, with 14 bases between the two germline ends. The CDR3 contains 15 residues. The germline V gene has CDR1 SEHNR and CDR2 FQNEAQ (reference sequence). CDR3 region: CASSYFGQEQETQYF. The CDR3 DNA reads TGTGCCAGCAGCTACTTCGGGCAGGAGCAAGAGACCCAGTACTTC.

The CDR3, as DNA: TGTGCCAGCAGCTTTCTTGCAGGGGGGAACGAGCAGTACTTC. Translating gives CASSFLAGGNEQYF. The genes are TRBV7-2 and TRBJ2-7; D might be TRBD1 (7 bases). The germline V gene encodes CDR1 SGHTA and CDR2 FQGNSA. The CDR3 extends over 14 amino acids. V dropped 3 bases and J dropped 5 bases, with 14 bases sitting between them.

The chain recombines TRBV20-1 with TRBJ2-7; TRBD2 agrees at 7 bases. The CDR3 loop spans 14 amino acids. In germline, CDR1 is DFQATT, CDR2 SNEGSKA (reference sequence). V shed 0 bases, J shed 1 base, and the junction held 3 bases outside the gene matches. CDR3 DNA sequence: TGCAGTGCTAGAGATCTAGCGGTGTCCTACGAGCAGTACTTC. It translates to CSARDLAVSYEQYF.

The chain joins TRBV5-6 to TRBJ2-7; D possibly corresponds to TRBD2 (6 bases). The CDR3 contains 18 residues. Germline CDR1 SGHDT, CDR2 YYEEEE. V was pared by 3 bases and J by 4 bases, with 26 bases between. The CDR3 sequence is CASSYPTSWTRGPYEQYF. The CDR3 bases are TGTGCCAGCAGCTATCCCACATCCTGGACGCGGGGCCCATACGAGCAGTACTTC.

This rearrangement joins TRBV5-4 to TRBJ1-1; D ambiguous. Germline-derived CDR1 and CDR2 are SGHNT and YYREEE (reference sequence). CDR3 length: 16 residues. V lost 4 bases and J 0 bases, leaving 16 bases between the germline ends. The CDR3 loop is CASSLNAQTLNTEAFF. The CDR3 DNA sequence: TGTGCCAGCAGCCTGAATGCACAGACACTGAACACTGAAGCTTTCTTT.

This clonotype has only a few counts. This rearrangement joins TRBV23-1 to TRBJ1-4; D call uncertain. TRBV23-1 is identified as an open reading frame with a role that is uncertain. The CDR3 has 16 amino acids. V was cut by 6 bases and J by 2 bases, with 16 bases left in between. The CDR3 DNA reads TGCGCCAGCAGACACGACAACGGGGTCACTAATGAAAAACTGTTTTTT. Translation: CASRHDNGVTNEKLFF.

The chain couples TRBV4-1 to TRBJ1-1, with D hard to call. The CDR3 has 14 residues. Per the germline V gene, CDR1 is MGHRA and CDR2 is YSYEKL. V shed 5 bases and J shed 1 base, with 11 bases lying between them. The chain's CDR3 is CASSTRRGNTEAFF. The CDR3 DNA reads as TGCGCCAGCAGCACCCGACGGGGGAACACTGAAGCTTTCTTT.